This TCR beta chain came from a study of CD8 T cells in Susac syndrome. Sequencing targeted TCR beta in T cells from blood (CD8+ and CD4+). Stable or active relapsing-remitting multiple sclerosis, untreated and meeting revised McDonald criteria, defined the controls. Germline trimming cut 0 bases from V and 6 bases from J; bases unmatched to any gene: 10. The germline CDR1 and CDR2 sequences are SGDLS and YYNGEE. This CDR3 spans 17 amino acids. Reverse transcription of about 0.45 to 1 ug RNA was carried out with random hexamers. MiXCR was run by TCRdb on the immunoSEQ multiplex PCR reads, yielding one entry per CDR3 protein. The table lists 120,000 or so distinct CDR3 sequences, roughly 93% of them singletons.

The V call is TRBV9, the J call TRBJ2-1; 9 bases agree with TRBD1. This TCR came from a human donor with multiple sclerosis. Sequencing was carried out using CD4+ T cells from PBMCs. CDR3 loop: CASSVAQPGQGSNEQFF. The CDR3, as DNA: TGTGCCAGCAGCGTAGCGCAACCGGGACAGGGTTCCAATGAGCAGTTCTTC.